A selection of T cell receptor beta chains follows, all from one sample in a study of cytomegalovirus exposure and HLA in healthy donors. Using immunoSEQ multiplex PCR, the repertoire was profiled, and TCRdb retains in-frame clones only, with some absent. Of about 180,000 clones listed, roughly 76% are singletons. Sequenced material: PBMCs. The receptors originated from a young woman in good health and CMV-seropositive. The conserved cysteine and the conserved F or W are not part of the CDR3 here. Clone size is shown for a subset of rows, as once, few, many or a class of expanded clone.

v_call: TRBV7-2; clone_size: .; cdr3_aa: ASAGQGNSPLH
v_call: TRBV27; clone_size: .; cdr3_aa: ASRLVWDYASYNEQF
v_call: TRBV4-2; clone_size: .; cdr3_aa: ASSRSGGGKNIQY
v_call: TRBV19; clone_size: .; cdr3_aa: ASSALRSFGETQY
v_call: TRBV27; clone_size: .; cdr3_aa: ASSPGGFADNEQF
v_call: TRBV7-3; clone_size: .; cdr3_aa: ASSLKRPVARLKRGNTIY
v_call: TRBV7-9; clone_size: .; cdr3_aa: ASSQAYEQY
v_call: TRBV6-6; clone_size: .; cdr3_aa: ASQGGADYEQY
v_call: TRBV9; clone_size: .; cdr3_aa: ASSLYGGEAF
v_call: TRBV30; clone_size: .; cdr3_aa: AWSQQGGLF
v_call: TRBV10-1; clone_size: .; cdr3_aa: ASIVYGGDKANEQF
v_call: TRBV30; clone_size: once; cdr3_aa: AWSVMGTGAYEQY
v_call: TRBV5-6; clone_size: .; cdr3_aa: ASSWGQGPSPLH
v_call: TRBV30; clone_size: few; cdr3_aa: AWSDEDSGNTIY
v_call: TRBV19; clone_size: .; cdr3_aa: ASSRRWTGETTNEKLF
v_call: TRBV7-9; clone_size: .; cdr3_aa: ASSFGQAEAF
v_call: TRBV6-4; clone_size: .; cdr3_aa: ASTRESGTGETEAF
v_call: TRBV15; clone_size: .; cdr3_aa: ATSIGEEVDGYT
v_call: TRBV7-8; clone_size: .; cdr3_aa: ASSPGLASSYEQY
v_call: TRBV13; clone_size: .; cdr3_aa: ASSFDRGEQF
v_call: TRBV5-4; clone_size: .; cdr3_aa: ASSLWSILDSYGYT
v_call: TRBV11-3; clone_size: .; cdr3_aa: ASCARFYEQY
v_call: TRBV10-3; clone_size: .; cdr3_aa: AISESPVGAPMNTEAF
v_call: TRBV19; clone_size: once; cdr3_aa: ASSIDLFAGGPSETQY
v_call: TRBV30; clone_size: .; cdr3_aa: AWSDRGPEAF
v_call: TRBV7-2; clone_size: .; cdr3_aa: ASSGGAGNQTQY
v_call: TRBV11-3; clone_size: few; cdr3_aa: ASSFPAGELF
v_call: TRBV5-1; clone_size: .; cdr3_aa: ASSTNREATNEKLF
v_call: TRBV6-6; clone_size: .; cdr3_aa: ASSYWGVEANEQF
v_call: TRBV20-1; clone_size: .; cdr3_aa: SASRTGELF
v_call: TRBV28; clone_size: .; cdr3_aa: ASITTGSMSLTGYT
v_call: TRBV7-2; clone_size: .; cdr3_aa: ATQPGGVNSPLH
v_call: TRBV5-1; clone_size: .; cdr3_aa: ASSTPYTGELF
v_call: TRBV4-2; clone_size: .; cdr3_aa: ASSQKRGTEYGYT
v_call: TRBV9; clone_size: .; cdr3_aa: ASSASAGGGNEQY
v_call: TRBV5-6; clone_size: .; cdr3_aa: ASSLVRGGHQETQY
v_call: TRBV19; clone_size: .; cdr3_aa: ASSIGSVYSGNTIY
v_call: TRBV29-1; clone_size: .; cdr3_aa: SVARQINEQF
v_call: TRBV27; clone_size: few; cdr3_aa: AAGTGGNEQF
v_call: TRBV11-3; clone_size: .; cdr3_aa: ASREGTTSTDTQY